These 23 T cell receptor beta chains were sequenced from one sample in a study of cytomegalovirus exposure and HLA in healthy donors. This table comes from immunoSEQ multiplex PCR, and its TCRdb copy is limited to in-frame clones, with some not included. This table holds about 110,000 clones, approximately 85% found once. Material for sequencing was PBMCs. Source of these receptors: a woman aged 18 to 35 in good health and CMV-seronegative.

The rearrangement joins TRBV19 to TRBJ1-2; a possible D gene is TRBD1 (6 bases). The ends were cut back, 4 bases at V and 0 bases at J, with 9 bases in the middle. The CDR3 spans 14 residues. CDR1 LNHDA and CDR2 SQIVND come from the germline V gene (reference sequence). CDR3 sequence: CASSRTVTNYGYTF. For the CDR3, the DNA is TGTGCCAGTAGTAGGACAGTCACTAACTATGGCTACACCTTC.

This chain links TRBV6-5 with TRBJ1-1, with 8 positions matching TRBD1. Germline trimming cut 5 bases from V and 4 bases from J; bases unmatched to any gene: 6. The germline V gene encodes CDR1 MNHEY and CDR2 SVGAGI. This CDR3 spans 14 amino acids. The CDR3, as DNA: TGTGCCAGCAGTCAGGGGGCGAGTGGCACTGAAGCTTTCTTT. Protein: CASSQGASGTEAFF.

The chain links TRBV27 to TRBJ2-7, with TRBD1 as a possible D gene (6 bases). V lost 5 bases to trimming and J lost 3 bases, with 14 bases between them. Germline values: CDR1 MNHEY, CDR2 SMNVEV (reference sequence). This CDR3 region has 14 residues. CDR3 nucleotide sequence: TGTGCCAGCAGTCGGAACTCACAGGGCTACGAGCAGTACTTC. It codes for CASSRNSQGYEQYF.

The chain has TRBV30 and TRBJ1-5; TRBD1 agrees at 11 bases. This CDR3 is 14 amino acids long. Trimming removed 7 bases from V and 6 bases from J; junction bases left unmatched: 8. The germline V gene encodes CDR1 GTSNPN and CDR2 SVGIG (reference sequence). Here the CDR3 DNA reads TGTGCCTTCGATGCGGGACAGGGGGTTCAGCCCCAGCATTTT. Encoded protein: CAFDAGQGVQPQHF.

The CDR3 loop is CASTQDRGNDEQFF. CDR3 DNA: TGTGCCAGCACCCAGGACAGGGGGAACGATGAGCAGTTCTTC. V and J are TRBV7-8 and TRBJ2-1, with 10 positions matching TRBD1. Germline V gene sequence: CDR1 SGHVS, CDR2 FQNEAQ. The CDR3 is made up of 14 amino acids. The trim removed 7 bases at V and 8 bases at J, leaving 8 bases unmatched.

J is TRBJ1-2 and V is TRBV28, with a possible D match to TRBD1 (6 bases). CDR1 MDHEN and CDR2 SYDVKM come from the germline V gene. The CDR3 covers 14 residues. The ends were cut back, 5 bases at V and 8 bases at J, with 18 bases in the middle. This chain's CDR3 is CASSPQGQSVGYTF. The CDR3 bases are TGTGCCAGCAGTCCACAGGGACAAAGTGTCGGCTACACCTTC.

This chain uses TRBV7-3 with TRBJ2-7, with D possibly TRBD1 on 6 matching bases. Trimming cost V 0 bases and J 3 bases, with 12 bases left between them. The CDR3 consists of 15 residues. Germline loops: CDR1 SGHTA, CDR2 FQGTGA. The CDR3 sequence: CASSLTGTLFYEQYF. The CDR3 DNA sequence: TGTGCCAGCAGCTTAACCGGGACACTCTTCTACGAGCAGTACTTC.

V usage is TRBV27 and J usage is TRBJ1-2; D might be TRBD1 (5 bases). With 6 bases removed from V and 4 bases from J, the gap between germline ends came to 21 bases. The CDR3 is 16 residues long. Germline lookup yields CDR1 MNHEY and CDR2 SMNVEV (reference sequence). CDR3 DNA sequence: TGTGCCAGCAGACCTCTGGAGGGACTTGGCCCCTATGGCTACACCTTC. This sequence encodes CASRPLEGLGPYGYTF.

CDR3 nucleotide sequence: TGTGCCAGCAGCGATCGTCAGGGAACTGGTGGCTACACCTTC. It codes for CASSDRQGTGGYTF. V gene TRBV2 combines with J gene TRBJ1-2; tentative D call: TRBD1 (5 bases). V lost 6 bases and J lost 7, with 18 bases in between. CDR1 and CDR2 (germline): SNHLY, FYNNEI. This CDR3 has 14 amino acids.

The V gene is TRBV28, the J gene TRBJ2-7, with D perhaps TRBD1 (6 bases). V gave up 6 bases and J gave up 3 bases, with 18 bases separating them. Germline CDR1 is MDHEN and CDR2 is SYDVKM. This CDR3 is built from 15 residues. CDR3 bases: TGTGCCAGCAGCTACCCTAAAGGGGGTCTCTACGAGCAGTACTTC. Amino acids: CASSYPKGGLYEQYF.

CDR3 sequence: CASSPQGLLGDTQYF. The CDR3 coding sequence is TGTGCCAGCAGTCCCCAGGGGTTATTGGGAGATACGCAGTATTTT. This sequence joins TRBV6-5 and TRBJ2-3; TRBD1 might be the D (6 bases). The V end was cut by 5 bases, the J end by 5 bases, with 17 bases between. The germline CDR1 and CDR2 sequences are MNHEY and SVGAGI. This CDR3 contains 15 residues.

The chain employs TRBV7-8 and TRBJ1-6, with 10 positions matching TRBD1. V trimming: 2 bases; J trimming: 3 bases; junction bases outside the gene matches: 4. This CDR3 comprises 17 residues. From germline, CDR1 is SGHVS and CDR2 FQNEAQ. CDR3 region: CASSLLTGGFYNSPLHF. CDR3 DNA sequence: TGTGCCAGCAGCTTACTGACAGGGGGCTTCTATAATTCACCCCTCCACTTT.

This rearrangement joins TRBV27 to TRBJ1-1; D remains ambiguous. CDR3 length: 13 residues. The V gene's germline CDR1 is MNHEY and CDR2 SMNVEV (reference sequence). The germline V and J ends were trimmed by 5 bases and 1 base, with 8 bases remaining between them. CDR3 residues: CASSPTPNTEAFF. The CDR3 region has the DNA TGTGCCAGCAGTCCGACACCGAACACTGAAGCTTTCTTT.

V usage is TRBV6-6 and J usage is TRBJ1-5; a weak D match, TRBD1 (5 bases). This CDR3 contains 15 residues. From germline, CDR1 is MNHNY and CDR2 SVGAGI (reference sequence). The V end was cut by 6 bases, the J end by 2 bases, with 14 bases between. The CDR3 nucleotides are TGTGCCAGCAGGCCTTTCCCGGGGGGCAATCAGCCCCAGCATTTT. This codes for CASRPFPGGNQPQHF.

This CDR3 is CAWRRGGATDTQYF. The CDR3 DNA is TGTGCCTGGAGAAGGGGGGGCGCGACAGATACGCAGTATTTT. V gene TRBV30 combines with J gene TRBJ2-3, with D possibly being TRBD2 (7 bases). In germline, CDR1 is GTSNPN, CDR2 SVGIG (reference sequence). This CDR3 is built from 14 residues. Trimming removed 3 bases from V and 3 bases from J, with 13 bases in between.

The chain carries TRBV28 and TRBJ1-2; tentative D call: TRBD1 (6 bases). CDR1 and CDR2 from the germline V gene are MDHEN and SYDVKM. The CDR3 extends over 15 amino acids. V was shortened by 2 bases and J by 3 bases, with 13 bases between the two germline ends. This CDR3 reads CASSLKPGEYYGYTF. Written as DNA, the CDR3 is TGTGCCAGCAGTTTAAAACCAGGGGAGTACTATGGCTACACCTTC.

The chain couples TRBV5-5 to TRBJ1-1, with 8 bases fitting TRBD1. CDR1 and CDR2 (germline): SGHKS, YYEKEE (reference sequence). The CDR3 contains 12 residues. Trimming cost V 4 bases and J 9 bases; bases outside gene matches: 5. CDR3 in amino acids: CASSNDRGQAFF. CDR3 coding DNA: TGTGCCAGCAGCAATGACAGGGGCCAAGCTTTCTTT.

The chain couples TRBV19 to TRBJ1-5; D not resolved. This CDR3 is built from 15 residues. CDR1 and CDR2 from the germline V gene are LNHDA and SQIVND (reference sequence). V was trimmed by 0 bases and J by 0 bases, leaving 6 bases between them. The CDR3, as DNA: TGTGCCAGTAGTATAGACCACTATAGCAATCAGCCCCAGCATTTT. Protein product: CASSIDHYSNQPQHF.

V is TRBV7-6 and J is TRBJ2-7; TRBD2 matches 8 bases. Trimming cost V 2 bases and J 5 bases; bases outside gene matches: 5. The CDR3 sequence is 14 residues long. Germline loops: CDR1 SGHVS, CDR2 FNYEAQ. The CDR3 loop is CASSLNLAGHEQYF. For the CDR3, the DNA is TGTGCCAGCAGCTTAAACCTAGCGGGCCACGAGCAGTACTTC. Full variable domain (remainder filled in from reference TRBV7-6 and TRBJ2-7): GAGVSQSPRYKVTKRGQDVALRCDPISGHVSLYWYRQALGQGPEFLTYFNYEAQQDKSGLPNDRFSAERPEGSISTLTIQRTEQRDSAMYRCASSLNLAGHEQYFGPGTRLTVT.

A word on this clone: In the same sample, other DNA sequences code for this CDR3. The chain carries TRBV19 and TRBJ1-5, with D possibly being TRBD1 (5 bases). Trimming took off 3 bases at V and 4 bases at J, with 7 bases between the two ends. The CDR3 is made up of 13 amino acids. In germline, CDR1 is LNHDA, CDR2 SQIVND (reference sequence). The CDR3 nucleotides are TGTGCCAGTAGTATCGCAGGGAATCAGCCCCAGCATTTT. Its protein is CASSIAGNQPQHF.

This clone was seen a few times. The rearrangement links TRBV5-4 to TRBJ2-2; D remains unclear. Germline V gives CDR1 SGHNT, CDR2 YYREEE (reference sequence). Between the trimmed V and J ends, which lost 4 bases and 5 bases, there was a span of 9 bases. The CDR3 covers 13 residues. This chain's CDR3 is CASSPRSTGELFF. CDR3 in DNA: TGTGCCAGCAGCCCCAGAAGTACCGGGGAGCTGTTTTTT. Based on the CDR3 plus reference TRBV5-4 and TRBJ2-2, the full variable domain is ETGVTQSPTHLIKTRGQQVTLRCSSQSGHNTVSWYQQALGQGPQFIFQYYREEENGRGNFPPRFSGLQFPNYSSELNVNALELDDSALYLCASSPRSTGELFFGEGSRLTVL.

This chain uses TRBV6-6 with TRBJ2-7; 9 bases are a match to TRBD2. The CDR3 consists of 16 residues. Germline CDR1 is MNHNY and CDR2 is SVGAGI (reference sequence). V lost 0 bases, J lost 0 bases, and 3 bases stayed unmatched. CDR3: CASSYSKAGGSYEQYF. The CDR3 DNA reads as TGTGCCAGCAGTTACTCGAAAGCGGGGGGCTCCTACGAGCAGTACTTC.

The J gene is TRBJ2-1, the V gene TRBV27, with D possibly being TRBD1 (5 bases). V was trimmed by 6 bases and J by 4 bases, leaving 10 bases between them. This CDR3 is 13 amino acids long. The germline gives CDR1 MNHEY, CDR2 SMNVEV (reference sequence). CDR3 region: CASSLGAYNEQFF. CDR3 bases: TGTGCCAGCAGCCTAGGGGCTTACAATGAGCAGTTCTTC.